Sequencing of this TCR beta chain was carried out in a study of cytomegalovirus exposure and HLA in healthy donors. General study points: Earlier analysis found most TCR beta V segments productive about 87% or about 30% of the time. Later, TCR association rates were found to vary by HLA locus, highest for DRB1 and lowest for HLA-C. In a later analysis, productive TCRs from donors in an Asian-associated ancestry cluster reportedly carried fewer N-insertions than the cohort mean.

Sampled while nominally healthy, donors likely had unrecorded immune exposures. The PCR employed 60 Vbeta primers together with 13 Jbeta primers. The protocol was immunoSEQ multiplex PCR, while the TCRdb copy is restricted to in-frame clones and leaves out a portion. In the table there are some 200,000 clones, about four fifths of which are singletons. In the case of this clone: Its target is unknown.

This CDR3 region has 18 residues. Trimming removed 3 bases from V and 5 bases from J; junction bases left unmatched: 15. The germline V gene has CDR1 SGHAT and CDR2 FQNNGV. The sequenced sample was PBMCs. The V and J genes are TRBV11-2 and TRBJ2-2, with TRBD2 matching 7 bases. The sequence was collected from a girl aged 5 to 17 in good health and CMV-seropositive. CDR3 sequence reads: CASSLPVTMGLFTGELFF. The CDR3 nucleotides are TGTGCCAGCAGCTTGCCCGTGACGATGGGACTATTTACCGGGGAGCTGTTTTTT.